These 5 T cell receptor beta chains were all obtained from the same sample, sequenced in a study of T cells after yellow fever vaccination. TCRdb fed the 5' RACE reads into MiXCR, producing one record per CDR3 protein. The sample has some 260,000 distinct CDR3 sequences, roughly 5.2% seen once. This material consisted of CD4+ T cells sorted from PBMCs, taken on the day of the yellow fever booster vaccination. The receptors shown here come from a man in his late teens or twenties who received the YFV17D yellow fever vaccine.

V is TRBV20-1 and J is TRBJ2-1; 7 bases match TRBD1. The V gene's germline CDR1 is DFQATT and CDR2 SNEGSKA (reference sequence). V shed 5 bases, J shed 6 bases, and the junction held 4 bases outside the gene matches. The CDR3 runs to 12 residues. CDR3 residues: CSASTGSNEQFF. The CDR3, as DNA: TGCAGTGCTTCGACAGGGAGCAATGAGCAGTTCTTC.

The table lists this clonotype with a few counts. V is TRBV5-4 and J is TRBJ2-5; TRBD2 matches at 8 bases. The CDR3 totals 15 residues. V lost 2 bases, J lost 4 bases, and 7 bases stayed unmatched. Germline CDR1 reads SGHNT; CDR2 reads YYREEE (reference sequence). The CDR3 DNA is TGTGCCAGCAGCTTCGGGGGGGCCGGTTCAGAGACCCAGTACTTC. This codes for CASSFGGAGSETQYF. Full variable domain (missing parts from reference TRBV5-4 and TRBJ2-5): ETGVTQSPTHLIKTRGQQVTLRCSSQSGHNTVSWYQQALGQGPQFIFQYYREEENGRGNFPPRFSGLQFPNYSSELNVNALELDDSALYLCASSFGGAGSETQYFGPGTRLLVL.

V is TRBV7-2 and J is TRBJ1-2; D is unclear. Germline V gene sequence: CDR1 SGHTA, CDR2 FQGNSA. CDR3 length: 12 residues. The V and J ends lost 7 bases and 3 bases respectively, with 9 bases between them. The CDR3 loop reads CASNMRDYGYTF. The CDR3 nucleotides read TGTGCCAGCAACATGAGGGACTATGGCTACACCTTC.

This clonotype was recorded many times. This chain uses TRBV7-2 with TRBJ2-2; either TRBD1 or TRBD2 may supply D (5 bases each). Trimming pared 2 bases from V and 7 bases from J, leaving 17 bases between. This CDR3 is built from 16 residues. Germline CDR1 is SGHTA and CDR2 is FQGNSA. The CDR3 is CASSLYTGRGVGELFF. The DNA of the CDR3 is TGTGCCAGCAGCTTATATACGGGACGGGGTGTCGGGGAGCTGTTTTTT.

This clonotype was counted many times. The V call is TRBV10-3, the J call TRBJ2-7, with D unresolved. The V gene's germline CDR1 is ENHRY and CDR2 SYGVKD. The CDR3 extends over 13 amino acids. V was cut by 8 bases and J by 0 bases, with 11 bases left in between. This chain's CDR3 is CAIQGSSSYEQYF. The CDR3 nucleotides read TGTGCCATCCAAGGGTCGTCCTCCTACGAGCAGTACTTC.